This T cell receptor (beta chain) stems from a study of early T cells in non-severe SARS-CoV-2 infection. TCRdb recomputed calls from the 5' RACE reads with MiXCR, one row per CDR3 protein. Among about 94,000 distinct CDR3 sequences listed, less than 15% were seen once. This clonotype came up a few times. Trimming removed 3 bases from V and 10 bases from J; junction bases left unmatched: 11. The length of the CDR3 is 16 residues. From germline, CDR1 is SGHTA and CDR2 FQGNSA. The TCR sequence derives from an adult who was a healthcare worker with PCR-confirmed SARS-CoV-2 infection or an uninfected control (not recorded which). Input material: whole blood. The chain employs TRBV7-2 and TRBJ2-1; TRBD2 agrees at 11 bases. Written as DNA, the CDR3 is TGTGCCAGCAGCTTGAGTGCTAGCGGGGGGTCTAGGGAGCAGTTCTTC. Encoded protein: CASSLSASGGSREQFF. The full variable domain, rest sourced from reference TRBV7-2 and TRBJ2-1, is GAGVSQSPSNKVTEKGKDVELRCDPISGHTALYWYRQSLGQGLEFLIYFQGNSAPDKSGLPSDRFSAERTGGSVSTLTIQRTQQEDSAVYLCASSLSASGGSREQFFGPGTRLTVL.